This is a list of T cell receptor beta chains from one sample in a study of T-cell reconstitution after alpha-beta-depleted transplantation in children. One entry per CDR3 protein, called by TCRdb with MiXCR from the PCR reads. The table has about 490,000 distinct CDR3 sequences, over 9.5% seen once. The sample in question was PBMCs, obtained before TCRalphabeta/CD19-depleted stem cell transplant. These receptors were collected from a child aged 2-15 years with inherited bone marrow failure, due to receive a stem cell transplant. Both conserved end residues are part of each CDR3. A D gene is named only where the DNA matches it firmly. Size is omitted from some rows. Given values are once, few, many or a class for expanded clones.

V	D	size	J	CDR3	DNA
TRBV11-2	-	many	TRBJ2-3	CASSFVRDTNTQYF	TGTGCCAGCAGCTTTGTTCGGGACACTAATACGCAGTATTTT
TRBV6-1	-	many	TRBJ1-2	CASTTLHPTDNYGYTF	TGTGCCAGCACCACTCTCCACCCGACAGATAACTATGGCTACACCTTC
TRBV29-1	TRBD2	many	TRBJ2-1	CSVESGIFDEQFF	TGCAGCGTTGAGAGCGGGATATTCGATGAGCAGTTCTTC
TRBV11-3	TRBD2	many	TRBJ2-1	CASSSELAHEQFF	TGTGCCAGCAGCTCAGAACTAGCGCATGAGCAGTTCTTC
TRBV20-1	TRBD2	many	TRBJ2-7	CSARDPEASGSYEQYF	TGCAGTGCTAGAGATCCGGAGGCTAGCGGGAGCTACGAGCAGTACTTC
TRBV9	TRBD2	many	TRBJ2-1	CASSAGTSGRGEQFF	TGTGCCAGCAGCGCCGGGACTAGCGGGAGGGGTGAGCAGTTCTTC
TRBV11-2	-	-	TRBJ1-1	CASSLATLMNTEAFF	TGTGCCAGCAGCTTAGCGACACTGATGAACACTGAAGCTTTCTTT
TRBV21-1	-	few	TRBJ2-5	CASSKRDTPSQETQYF	TGTGCCAGCAGCAAGCGGGACACGCCCAGCCAAGAGACCCAGTACTTC
TRBV20-1	TRBD2	many	TRBJ2-1	CSASRGGRSYNEQFF	TGCAGTGCTAGCCGGGGGGGAAGGTCCTACAATGAGCAGTTCTTC
TRBV20-1	-	many	TRBJ1-1	CSAPFNQGGDEAFF	TGCAGTGCTCCATTTAACCAGGGTGGGGATGAAGCTTTCTTT
TRBV12-3/TRBV12-4	TRBD2	many	TRBJ2-5	CASCTSGSLETQYF	TGTGCCAGCTGTACTAGCGGGAGCCTGGAGACCCAGTACTTC
TRBV12-3/TRBV12-4	-	few	TRBJ2-7	CASSQTLTPYEQYF	TGTGCCAGCAGTCAAACCCTGACACCCTACGAGCAGTACTTC
TRBV12-3/TRBV12-4	-	many	TRBJ2-7	CASRKDRPPYEQYF	TGTGCCAGCAGGAAAGACAGGCCTCCCTACGAGCAGTACTTC
TRBV7-9	-	many	TRBJ2-7	CASSGIGQSYEQYF	TGTGCCAGCAGCGGGATCGGACAGTCCTACGAGCAGTACTTC
TRBV20-1	TRBD1	many	TRBJ2-5	CSAWTGAFETQYF	TGCAGTGCCTGGACAGGGGCCTTTGAGACCCAGTACTTC
TRBV20-1	-	few	TRBJ1-2	CSARRSQSGYGYTF	TGCAGTGCTAGACGTTCTCAGTCTGGCTATGGCTACACCTTC
TRBV29-1	-	many	TRBJ2-1	CSVETRRRGNEQFF	TGCAGCGTTGAAACTCGCCGGAGGGGCAATGAGCAGTTCTTC
TRBV6-5	TRBD1	-	TRBJ1-2	CASSYGTGSDGYTF	TGTGCCAGCAGTTACGGGACAGGGAGCGATGGCTACACCTTC
TRBV19	TRBD1	-	TRBJ1-2	CASSIDAGTGLIGYTF	TGTGCCAGTAGTATAGACGCCGGGACAGGGTTGATCGGATACACCTTC
TRBV7-9	-	many	TRBJ2-3	CASSLVMTDTQYF	TGTGCCAGCAGCTTAGTCATGACAGATACGCAGTATTTT
TRBV6-2/TRBV6-3	-	many	TRBJ2-5	CASSYGETQYF	TGTGCCAGCAGTTACGGAGAGACCCAGTACTTC
TRBV20-1	-	many	TRBJ2-7	CSARDISGSYEQYF	TGCAGTGCTAGAGATATTAGCGGCTCCTACGAGCAGTACTTC
TRBV19	TRBD1	few	TRBJ2-1	CASSLADRGFNEQFF	TGTGCCAGTAGCCTGGCGGACAGGGGGTTCAATGAGCAGTTCTTC
TRBV9	-	few	TRBJ2-2	CASSSTGVLAGAAGELFF	TGTGCCAGCAGCTCAACCGGAGTACTGGCAGGGGCGGCCGGGGAGCTGTTTTTT
TRBV29-1	-	-	TRBJ2-3	CSVVSVSSTDTQYF	TGCAGCGTTGTCAGCGTATCTAGCACAGATACGCAGTATTTT
TRBV30	-	-	TRBJ1-2	CAWSAERGRLNYGYTF	TGTGCCTGGAGTGCAGAAAGGGGACGCCTTAACTATGGCTACACCTTC
TRBV28	-	many	TRBJ1-1	CASSSPGPPNTEAFF	TGTGCCAGCAGCTCCCCGGGACCCCCGAACACTGAAGCTTTCTTT
TRBV30	TRBD2	many	TRBJ2-1	CAWTTLAGGPYNEQFF	TGTGCCTGGACCACTCTAGCGGGAGGGCCCTACAATGAGCAGTTCTTC
TRBV7-2	-	many	TRBJ2-1	CASSLISYNEQFF	TGTGCCAGCAGCTTAATATCCTACAATGAGCAGTTCTTC
TRBV15	TRBD2	few	TRBJ2-5	CATSRDIAGEETQYF	TGTGCCACCAGCAGAGATATAGCGGGAGAAGAGACCCAGTACTTC
TRBV4-3	-	many	TRBJ1-1	CASSQVGNTEAFF	TGCGCCAGCAGCCAAGTAGGGAACACTGAAGCTTTCTTT
TRBV6-5	TRBD1	many	TRBJ1-4	CASRRGPNEKLFF	TGTGCCAGCAGAAGGGGGCCTAATGAAAAACTGTTTTTT
TRBV4-3	-	few	TRBJ2-1	CASSQDRLSAHNEQFF	TGCGCCAGCAGCCAAGACCGTTTATCGGCACACAATGAGCAGTTCTTC
TRBV11-3	-	many	TRBJ2-2	CASSFTSLTGELFF	TGTGCCAGCAGCTTCACTAGTCTCACCGGGGAGCTGTTTTTT
TRBV6-2/TRBV6-3	TRBD1	many	TRBJ2-7	CASSSPGTASYEQYF	TGTGCCAGCAGTTCCCCCGGGACAGCCTCCTACGAGCAGTACTTC